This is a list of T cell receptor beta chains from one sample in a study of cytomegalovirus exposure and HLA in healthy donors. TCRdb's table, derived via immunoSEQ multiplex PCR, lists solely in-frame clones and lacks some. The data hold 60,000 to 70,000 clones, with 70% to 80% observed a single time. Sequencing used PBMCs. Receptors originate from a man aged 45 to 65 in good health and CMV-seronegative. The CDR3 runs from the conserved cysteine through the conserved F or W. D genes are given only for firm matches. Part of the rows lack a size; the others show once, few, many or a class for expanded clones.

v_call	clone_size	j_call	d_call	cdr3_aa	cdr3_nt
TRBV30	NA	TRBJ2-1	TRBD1	CAWCTGTAYNEQFF	TGTGCCTGGTGTACCGGGACAGCCTACAATGAGCAGTTCTTC
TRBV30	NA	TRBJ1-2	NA	CAWIQSARAYGYTF	TGTGCCTGGATACAATCCGCGAGGGCCTATGGCTACACCTTC
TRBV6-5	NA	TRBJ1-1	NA	CASSCSTVTEAFF	TGTGCCAGCAGTTGCTCGACTGTCACTGAAGCTTTCTTT
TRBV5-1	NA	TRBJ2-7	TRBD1	CASSFQTGSYEQYF	TGCGCCAGCAGCTTCCAGACAGGGTCCTACGAGCAGTACTTC
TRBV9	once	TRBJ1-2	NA	CASSVSSPRDGYTF	TGTGCCAGCAGCGTATCGTCACCGAGAGATGGCTACACCTTC
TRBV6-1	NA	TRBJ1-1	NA	CASSSRETGTEAFF	TGTGCCAGCAGCTCGAGGGAGACGGGCACTGAAGCTTTCTTT
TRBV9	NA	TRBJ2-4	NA	CASSIQGGAKNIQYF	TGTGCCAGCAGCATACAGGGGGGGGCCAAAAACATTCAGTACTTC
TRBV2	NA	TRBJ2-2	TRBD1	CASSGEAYRGTGELFF	TGTGCCAGCAGTGGGGAAGCTTACAGGGGTACCGGGGAGCTGTTTTTT
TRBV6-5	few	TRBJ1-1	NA	CASSYTRGNTEAFF	TGTGCCAGCAGTTACACCAGGGGCAACACTGAAGCTTTCTTT
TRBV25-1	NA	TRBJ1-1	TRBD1	CASSLGGGWTEAFF	TGTGCCAGCAGTTTAGGGGGCGGTTGGACTGAAGCTTTCTTT
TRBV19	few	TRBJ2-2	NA	CASGGGHKATGELFF	TGTGCCAGTGGGGGGGGGCATAAAGCCACCGGGGAGCTGTTTTTT
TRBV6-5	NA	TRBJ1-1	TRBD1	CASRSQGDEAFF	TGTGCCAGCAGAAGCCAGGGGGATGAAGCTTTCTTT
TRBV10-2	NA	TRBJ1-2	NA	CASSVGDITYGYTF	TGCGCCAGCAGTGTGGGGGACATCACGTATGGCTACACCTTC
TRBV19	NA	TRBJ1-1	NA	CASSPRTTEAFF	TGTGCCAGTAGTCCCCGGACTACTGAAGCTTTCTTT
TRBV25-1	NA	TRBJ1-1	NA	CASRNRRRNTEAFF	TGTGCCAGCAGGAACCGCAGAAGGAACACTGAAGCTTTCTTT
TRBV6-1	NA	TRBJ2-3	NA	CASSGMTRRDTQYF	TGTGCCAGCAGTGGTATGACTCGGAGGGATACGCAGTATTTT
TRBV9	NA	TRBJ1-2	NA	CASSVGPWGSNYGYTF	TGTGCCAGCAGCGTAGGACCTTGGGGCTCGAACTATGGCTACACCTTC
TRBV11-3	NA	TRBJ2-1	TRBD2	CASSLDVGLAGNNEQFF	TGTGCCAGCAGCTTAGACGTGGGGCTAGCGGGAAACAATGAGCAGTTCTTC